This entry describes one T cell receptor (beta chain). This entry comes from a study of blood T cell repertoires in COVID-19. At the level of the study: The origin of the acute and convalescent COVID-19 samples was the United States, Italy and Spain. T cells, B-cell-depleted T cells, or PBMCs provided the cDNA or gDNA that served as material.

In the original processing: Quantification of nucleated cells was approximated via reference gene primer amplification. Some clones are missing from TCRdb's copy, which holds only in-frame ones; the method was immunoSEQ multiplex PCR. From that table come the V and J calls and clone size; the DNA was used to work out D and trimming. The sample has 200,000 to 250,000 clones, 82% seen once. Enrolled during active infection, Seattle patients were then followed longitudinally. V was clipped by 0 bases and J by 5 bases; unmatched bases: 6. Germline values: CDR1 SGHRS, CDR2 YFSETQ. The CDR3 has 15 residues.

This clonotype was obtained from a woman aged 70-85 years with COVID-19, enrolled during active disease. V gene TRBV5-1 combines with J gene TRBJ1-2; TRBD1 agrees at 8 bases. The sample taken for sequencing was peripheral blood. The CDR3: CASSLDQGAPYGYTF. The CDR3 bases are TGCGCCAGCAGCTTGGACCAGGGGGCCCCGTATGGCTACACCTTC.